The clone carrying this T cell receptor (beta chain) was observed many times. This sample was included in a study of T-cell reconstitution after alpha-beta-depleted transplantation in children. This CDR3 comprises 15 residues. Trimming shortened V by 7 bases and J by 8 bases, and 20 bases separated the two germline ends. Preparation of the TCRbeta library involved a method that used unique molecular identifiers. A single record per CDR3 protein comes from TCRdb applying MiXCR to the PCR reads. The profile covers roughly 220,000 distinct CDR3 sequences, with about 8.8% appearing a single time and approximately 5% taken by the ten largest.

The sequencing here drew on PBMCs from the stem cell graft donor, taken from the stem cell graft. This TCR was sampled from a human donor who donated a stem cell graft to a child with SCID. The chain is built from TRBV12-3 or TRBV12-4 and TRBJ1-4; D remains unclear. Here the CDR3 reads CASNPGRSIGEKLFF. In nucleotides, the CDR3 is TGTGCCAGCAACCCTGGACGAAGCATCGGCGAAAAACTGTTTTTT.